This TCR beta chain was recovered during a study of CD4+ T cells in melanoma. Study-wide results and limits: A reported correlation linked neoantigen-specific CD4+ T cells to CD8+, macrophage and B cell function. Neoantigen-specific CD4+ T cells in melanoma reportedly had diverse differentiation states.

About this clone: Its specificity is unknown.

Here immunoSEQ multiplex PCR was the method, and the copy in TCRdb shows in-frame clones only, minus some. The sample includes roughly 4,700 clones, about 63% seen only once; the top ten take about 31%. The CDR3 loop spans 12 amino acids. Per the germline V gene, CDR1 is GTSNPN and CDR2 is SVGIG (reference sequence). The V end lost 2 bases, the J end lost 0 bases, and 2 bases lay between the germline ends. The clonotype comes from a human donor with melanoma. This chain connects TRBV30 to TRBJ2-1, with D unclear. The sequenced material came from cells from a culture (not recorded whether cultured in vitro). The chain's CDR3 is CAWSHSYNEQFF. The CDR3 bases are TGTGCCTGGAGTCACTCCTACAATGAGCAGTTCTTC. Full variable domain (missing parts from reference TRBV30 and TRBJ2-1): SQTIHQWPATLVQPVGSPLSLECTVEGTSNPNLYWYRQAAGRGLQLLFYSVGIGQISSEVPQNLSASRPQDRQFILSSKKLLLSDSGFYLCAWSHSYNEQFFGPGTRLTVL.